This T cell receptor (beta chain) emerged from a study of early T cells in non-severe SARS-CoV-2 infection. MiXCR, applied by TCRdb to the 5' RACE reads, yields one record per CDR3 protein. Found here are fewer than 120,000 distinct CDR3 sequences, approximately 12% of them singletons; the top ten hold around 4%. Study-level findings and limits: There was a bias toward anti-spike CD8 responses in VDJdb matching, which missed private and CD4 specificities.

Germline values: CDR1 SGHKS, CDR2 YYEKEE (reference sequence). The CDR3 covers 14 residues. Losses at the gene ends were 0 bases for V and 5 bases for J; bases not matched to a gene: 0. This clonotype was seen repeatedly, ten times or more. Its antigen is not identified. This sample comprised whole blood, obtained at baseline. This receptor was obtained from an adult who was a healthcare worker with PCR-confirmed SARS-CoV-2 infection or an uninfected control (not recorded which). The rearrangement joins TRBV5-5 to TRBJ1-5; the match to TRBD1 covers 9 bases. The CDR3 coding sequence is TGTGCCAGCAGCTTGGGACAGGGGGATCAGCCCCAGCATTTT. Its translation: CASSLGQGDQPQHF.